A selection of T cell receptor beta chains follows, all from one sample in a study of T cell responses to AZD1222 COVID-19 vaccine. TCRdb keeps only in-frame clones here, not all; method: immunoSEQ multiplex PCR. The table records 100,000 to 150,000 clones, roughly nine tenths of them present only once. This material consisted of peripheral blood, taken on day 0 of AZD1222 vaccination. These receptor sequences come from an adult in good health. CDR3s include the opening cysteine and the closing phenylalanine or tryptophan. The D gene is left open where the match is weak. Clone size, where shown, is once, few, many, or a class for clones that have expanded.

length,D,J,V,size,CDR3,DNA
16,TRBD1,TRBJ2-3,TRBV5-8,NA,CASSLRTGFFTDTQYF,TGTGCCAGCAGCCTCCGGACAGGCTTCTTCACAGATACGCAGTATTTT
15,NA,TRBJ1-5,TRBV28,once,CASSLKGGRNQPQHF,TGTGCCAGCAGTTTAAAGGGAGGGCGCAATCAGCCCCAGCATTTT
17,NA,TRBJ2-3,TRBV27,NA,CASSLRQFSLSTDTQYF,TGTGCCAGCAGTCTCCGACAGTTCTCCCTATCGACAGATACGCAGTATTTT
16,NA,TRBJ1-6,TRBV6-6,NA,CASSYRAGTQNSPLHF,TGTGCCAGCAGTTACCGCGCCGGGACTCAAAATTCACCCCTCCACTTT
15,TRBD2,TRBJ2-3,TRBV7-2,NA,CASSLEAGGLDTQYF,TGTGCCAGCAGCTTGGAAGCGGGGGGGCTAGATACGCAGTATTTT
13,NA,TRBJ2-3,TRBV5-8,NA,CASSRRGADTQYF,TGTGCCAGCAGCCGACGCGGGGCAGATACGCAGTATTTT
15,TRBD1,TRBJ1-1,TRBV4-1,NA,CASSRADRENTEAFF,TGCGCCAGCAGCCGGGCGGACAGGGAGAACACTGAAGCTTTCTTT
13,TRBD2,TRBJ2-1,TRBV28,NA,CASSSGGANEQFF,TGTGCCAGCAGTTCCGGGGGGGCCAATGAGCAGTTCTTC
14,NA,TRBJ1-4,TRBV6-5,once,CASRPLAVNEKLFF,TGTGCCAGCAGGCCCTTGGCGGTTAATGAAAAACTGTTTTTT
15,TRBD1,TRBJ2-2,TRBV24-1,NA,CATREDRDNTGELFF,TGTGCCACCAGGGAGGACAGGGACAACACCGGGGAGCTGTTTTTT
16,NA,TRBJ2-1,TRBV27,once,CASSFTWDTPSNEQFF,TGTGCCAGCAGTTTTACCTGGGATACTCCGAGCAATGAGCAGTTCTTC
12,NA,TRBJ1-5,TRBV12-3/TRBV12-4,NA,CASSLQGGPQHF,TGTGCCAGCAGCCTACAGGGTGGCCCCCAGCATTTT
14,NA,TRBJ1-2,TRBV28,NA,CASRTRAWDYGYTF,TGTGCCAGCAGGACGAGGGCGTGGGACTATGGCTACACCTTC
14,NA,TRBJ2-7,TRBV28,NA,CASSERASYYEQYF,TGTGCCAGCAGTGAACGGGCCAGCTACTACGAGCAGTACTTC
13,NA,TRBJ1-5,TRBV28,NA,CASRGRQAQPQHF,TGTGCCAGCAGGGGACGCCAGGCTCAGCCCCAGCATTTT
14,NA,TRBJ2-4,TRBV19,NA,CASSIGTGGDIQYF,TGTGCCAGTAGTATAGGGACCGGAGGGGACATTCAGTACTTC
15,NA,TRBJ1-1,TRBV6-5,once,CASRRDGTLNTEAFF,TGTGCCAGCAGGCGCGACGGGACACTAAACACTGAAGCTTTCTTT
15,NA,TRBJ2-2,TRBV4-1,NA,CASSQVGVETGELFF,TGCGCCAGCAGCCAAGTAGGGGTGGAGACCGGGGAGCTGTTTTTT
15,NA,TRBJ1-1,TRBV11-1,NA,CASSSPTAPNTEAFF,TGTGCCAGCAGCTCACCGACAGCACCTAACACTGAAGCTTTCTTT
14,TRBD1,TRBJ2-7,TRBV10-3,few,CAMASGTDPYEQYF,TGTGCCATGGCTTCCGGGACAGACCCCTACGAGCAGTACTTC
15,TRBD2,TRBJ2-1,TRBV7-2,NA,CASSLWTSGGNEQFF,TGTGCCAGCAGCCTGTGGACTAGCGGGGGTAATGAGCAGTTCTTC
12,NA,TRBJ1-1,TRBV19,NA,CASSIGYREAFF,TGTGCCAGTAGTATAGGGTATCGAGAAGCTTTCTTT
14,NA,TRBJ1-5,TRBV7-9,NA,CASSLALGGQPQHF,TGTGCCAGCAGCTTAGCGCTAGGGGGGCAGCCCCAGCATTTT
13,NA,TRBJ1-1,TRBV28,NA,CASSLMERTEAFF,TGTGCCAGCAGTTTAATGGAACGCACTGAAGCTTTCTTT
12,NA,TRBJ1-1,TRBV6-5,NA,CASTASGFEAFF,TGTGCCAGCACCGCCTCGGGCTTTGAAGCTTTCTTT
12,NA,TRBJ2-5,TRBV18,NA,CASSPASETQYF,TGTGCCAGCTCACCAGCAAGCGAGACCCAGTACTTC
15,TRBD1,TRBJ2-2,TRBV28,NA,CASSPPRQGTGELFF,TGTGCCAGCAGTCCGCCCCGACAGGGGACCGGGGAGCTGTTTTTT
13,TRBD2,TRBJ2-4,TRBV19,NA,CASTPMGGNIQYF,TGTGCCAGTACCCCAATGGGGGGGAACATTCAGTACTTC
13,NA,TRBJ2-3,TRBV5-1,NA,CASRRAQADTQYF,TGCGCCAGCAGAAGGGCCCAAGCAGATACGCAGTATTTT
15,NA,TRBJ2-3,TRBV10-1,once,CASARGNSHKDTQYF,TGCGCCAGCGCCAGGGGCAACTCCCACAAAGATACGCAGTATTTT
16,NA,TRBJ2-2,TRBV19,NA,CASSMGLVLNTGELFF,TGTGCCAGTAGTATGGGTCTGGTGCTAAACACCGGGGAGCTGTTTTTT
14,NA,TRBJ2-3,TRBV24-1,NA,CATSDLGGTDTQYF,TGTGCCACCAGTGATTTAGGGGGCACAGATACGCAGTATTTT
15,TRBD2,TRBJ2-7,TRBV4-1,NA,CASSLGLRGGYEQYF,TGCGCCAGCAGCCTAGGGTTGCGGGGGGGCTACGAGCAGTACTTC
21,NA,TRBJ1-3,TRBV4-3,NA,CASSQEIIGQGRLSSGNTIYF,TGCGCCAGCAGCCAAGAGATAATCGGGCAGGGGCGCCTTAGCTCTGGAAACACCATATATTTT
17,TRBD1,TRBJ1-1,TRBV11-2,NA,CASSSSPGQGWGTEAFF,TGTGCCAGCAGCTCCTCTCCGGGACAGGGGTGGGGCACTGAAGCTTTCTTT
14,NA,TRBJ2-7,TRBV28,NA,CASSSPPGAAEQYF,TGTGCCAGCAGTTCTCCCCCCGGGGCCGCAGAGCAGTACTTC
15,NA,TRBJ1-3,TRBV15,NA,CATSRAITSGNTIYF,TGTGCCACCAGCAGAGCCATTACCTCTGGAAACACCATATATTTT
14,NA,TRBJ1-1,TRBV7-9,NA,CASSQPTGNTEAFF,TGTGCCAGCAGCCAACCGACAGGGAACACTGAAGCTTTCTTT
11,NA,TRBJ1-5,TRBV28,NA,CASQGNQPQHF,TGTGCCAGCCAGGGCAATCAGCCCCAGCATTTT
13,NA,TRBJ2-7,TRBV3-1/TRBV3-2,NA,CASSFRPGGEQYF,TGTGCCAGCAGCTTTCGTCCAGGTGGGGAGCAGTACTTC
14,NA,TRBJ1-1,TRBV6-2/TRBV6-3,NA,CASSYVTGNTEAFF,TGTGCCAGCAGTTACGTGACTGGAAACACTGAAGCTTTCTTT
17,NA,TRBJ2-3,TRBV9,once,CASSVGWSGTSTDTQYF,TGTGCCAGCAGCGTAGGATGGTCGGGCACTAGCACAGATACGCAGTATTTT
15,NA,TRBJ1-4,TRBV19,NA,CASSIGVSTNEKLFF,TGTGCCAGTAGTATTGGTGTGTCAACTAATGAAAAACTGTTTTTT
14,NA,TRBJ1-1,TRBV6-5,NA,CASSRTVMNTEAFF,TGTGCCAGCAGCCGGACAGTCATGAACACTGAAGCTTTCTTT
13,NA,TRBJ2-2,TRBV5-1,once,CASSSGFTGELFF,TGCGCCAGCAGCAGTGGGTTCACCGGGGAGCTGTTTTTT
16,TRBD1,TRBJ2-3,TRBV4-3,NA,CASSHGPGQGSDTQYF,TGCGCCAGCAGCCATGGGCCGGGACAGGGATCAGATACGCAGTATTTT
15,TRBD2,TRBJ2-1,TRBV20-1,once,CSASRLAGSYNEQFF,TGCAGTGCTAGTCGACTAGCGGGGTCCTACAATGAGCAGTTCTTC